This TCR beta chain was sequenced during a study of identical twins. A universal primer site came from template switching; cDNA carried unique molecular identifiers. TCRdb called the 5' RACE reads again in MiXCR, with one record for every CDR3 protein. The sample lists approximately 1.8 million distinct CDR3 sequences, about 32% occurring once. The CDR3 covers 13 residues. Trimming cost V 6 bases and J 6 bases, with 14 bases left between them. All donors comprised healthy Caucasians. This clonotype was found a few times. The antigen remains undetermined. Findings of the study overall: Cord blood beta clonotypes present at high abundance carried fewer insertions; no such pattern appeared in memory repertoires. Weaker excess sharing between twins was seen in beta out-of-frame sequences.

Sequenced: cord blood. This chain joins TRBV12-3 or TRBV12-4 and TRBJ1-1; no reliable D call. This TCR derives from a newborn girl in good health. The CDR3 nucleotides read TGTGCCAGCAGGCCGAAAACTGGGCCTGAAGCTTTCTTT. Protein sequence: CASRPKTGPEAFF.